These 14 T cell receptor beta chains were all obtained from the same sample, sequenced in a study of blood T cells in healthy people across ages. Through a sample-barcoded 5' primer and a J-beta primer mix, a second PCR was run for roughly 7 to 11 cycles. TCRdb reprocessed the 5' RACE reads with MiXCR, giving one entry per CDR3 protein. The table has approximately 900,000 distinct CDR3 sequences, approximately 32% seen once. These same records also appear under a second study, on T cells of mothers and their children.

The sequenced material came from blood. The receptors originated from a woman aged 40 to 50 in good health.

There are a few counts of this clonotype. The CDR3 protein is CASNRGGGTQYF. In DNA form, the CDR3 reads TGTGCCAGCAACCGTGGGGGAGGGACCCAGTACTTC. V and J are TRBV9 and TRBJ2-5; TRBD2 might be the D (6 bases). V lost 6 bases to trimming and J lost 7 bases, with 13 bases between them. Germline V gene sequence: CDR1 SGDLS, CDR2 YYNGEE. CDR3 length: 12 amino acids.

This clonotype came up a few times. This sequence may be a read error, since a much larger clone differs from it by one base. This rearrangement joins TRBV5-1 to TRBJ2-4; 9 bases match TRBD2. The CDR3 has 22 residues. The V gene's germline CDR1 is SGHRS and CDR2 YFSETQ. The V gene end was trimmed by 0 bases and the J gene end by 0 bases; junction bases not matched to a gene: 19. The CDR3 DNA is TGCGCCAGCAGCTTGGAGGGGCTAGCGGGGAACACCGTACTTCCAGCCAAAAACATTCAGTACTTC. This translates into CASSLEGLAGNTVLPAKNIQYF. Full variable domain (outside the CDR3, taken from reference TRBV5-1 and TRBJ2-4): KAGVTQTPRYLIKTRGQQVTLSCSPISGHRSVSWYQQTPGQGLQFLFEYFSETQRNKGNFPGRFSGRQFSNSRSEMNVSTLELGDSALYLCASSLEGLAGNTVLPAKNIQYFGAGTRLSVL.

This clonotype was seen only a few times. The CDR3, as DNA: TGCGCCAGCAGCTTACCCGGGGGGGTCTCCGGCTACACCTTC. Its protein is CASSLPGGVSGYTF. The V gene is TRBV5-1, the J gene TRBJ1-2; D perhaps matches TRBD1 (5 bases). V gave up 2 bases and J gave up 8 bases, with 16 bases separating them. The CDR3 runs to 14 residues. CDR1 and CDR2 from the germline V gene are SGHRS and YFSETQ.

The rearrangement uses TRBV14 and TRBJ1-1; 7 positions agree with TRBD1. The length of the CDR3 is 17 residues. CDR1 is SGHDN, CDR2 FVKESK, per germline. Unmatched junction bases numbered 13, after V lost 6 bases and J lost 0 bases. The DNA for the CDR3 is TGTGCCAGCAGTCCTAGGGGGCCCCCCCCATTGAACACTGAAGCTTTCTTT. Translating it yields CASSPRGPPPLNTEAFF.

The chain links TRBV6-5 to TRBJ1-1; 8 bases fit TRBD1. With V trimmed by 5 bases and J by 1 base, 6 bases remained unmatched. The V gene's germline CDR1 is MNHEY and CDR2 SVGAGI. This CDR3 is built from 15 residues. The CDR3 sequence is CASSRTGTGNTEAFF. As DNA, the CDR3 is TGTGCCAGCAGTCGGACCGGGACAGGGAACACTGAAGCTTTCTTT.

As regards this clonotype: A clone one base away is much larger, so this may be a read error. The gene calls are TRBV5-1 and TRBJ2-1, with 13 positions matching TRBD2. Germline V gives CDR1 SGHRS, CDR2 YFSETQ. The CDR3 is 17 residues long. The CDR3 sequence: CASSSGTSGGAGNEQVF. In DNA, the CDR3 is TGCGCCAGCAGCTCGGGCACTAGCGGGGGGGCCGGCAATGAGCAGGTCTTC. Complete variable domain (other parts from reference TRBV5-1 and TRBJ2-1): KAGVTQTPRYLIKTRGQQVTLSCSPISGHRSVSWYQQTPGQGLQFLFEYFSETQRNKGNFPGRFSGRQFSNSRSEMNVSTLELGDSALYLCASSSGTSGGAGNEQVFGPGTRLTVL.

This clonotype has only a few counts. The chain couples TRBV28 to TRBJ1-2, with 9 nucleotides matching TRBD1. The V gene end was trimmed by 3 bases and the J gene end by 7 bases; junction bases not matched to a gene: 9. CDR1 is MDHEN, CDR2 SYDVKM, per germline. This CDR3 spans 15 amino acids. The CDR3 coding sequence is TGTGCCAGCAGTTTGCTGGACAGGGGCAATTCTGGCTACACCTTC. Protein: CASSLLDRGNSGYTF.

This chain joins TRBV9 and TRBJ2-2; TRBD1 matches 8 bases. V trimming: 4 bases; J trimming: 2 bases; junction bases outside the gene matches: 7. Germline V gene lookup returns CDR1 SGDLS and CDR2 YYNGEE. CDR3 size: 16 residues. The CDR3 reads CASSFRQGLNTGELFF. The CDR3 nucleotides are TGTGCCAGCAGCTTCAGACAGGGGCTTAACACCGGGGAGCTGTTTTTT.

This CDR3 is CAISEGGGPNQPQHF. The CDR3 nucleotides are TGTGCCATCAGTGAGGGCGGGGGTCCTAATCAGCCCCAGCATTTT. This chain connects TRBV10-3 to TRBJ1-5, with D possibly matching TRBD1 (5 bases). Germline CDR1 and CDR2: ENHRY and SYGVKD. V was trimmed by 2 bases and J by 4 bases, leaving 12 bases between them. This CDR3 spans 15 amino acids.

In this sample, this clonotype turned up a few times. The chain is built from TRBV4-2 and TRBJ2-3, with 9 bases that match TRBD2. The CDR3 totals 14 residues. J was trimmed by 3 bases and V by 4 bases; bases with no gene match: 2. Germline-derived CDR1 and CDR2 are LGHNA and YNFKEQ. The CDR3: CASSRGLATDTQYF. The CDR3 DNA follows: TGTGCCAGCAGCCGGGGACTAGCAACAGATACGCAGTATTTT.

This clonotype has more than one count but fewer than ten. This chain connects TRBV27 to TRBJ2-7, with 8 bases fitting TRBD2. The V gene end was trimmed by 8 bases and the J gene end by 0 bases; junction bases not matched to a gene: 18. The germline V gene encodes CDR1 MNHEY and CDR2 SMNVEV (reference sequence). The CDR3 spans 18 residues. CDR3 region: CASVKRAIAGGSSYEQYF. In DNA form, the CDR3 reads TGTGCCAGCGTTAAAAGGGCCATCGCGGGGGGAAGCTCCTACGAGCAGTACTTC.

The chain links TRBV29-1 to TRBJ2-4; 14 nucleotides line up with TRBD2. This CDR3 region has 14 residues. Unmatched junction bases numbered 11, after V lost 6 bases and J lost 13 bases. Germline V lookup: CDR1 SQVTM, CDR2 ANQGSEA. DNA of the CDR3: TGCAGCGTGGTGACTAGCGGGGGGGTCAATGAGCAGTACTTC. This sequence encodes CSVVTSGGVNEQYF.

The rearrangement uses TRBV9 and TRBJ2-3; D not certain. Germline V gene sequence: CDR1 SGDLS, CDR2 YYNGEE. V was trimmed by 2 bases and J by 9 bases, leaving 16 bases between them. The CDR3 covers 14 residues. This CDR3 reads CASSVNAGHTTQYF. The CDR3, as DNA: TGTGCCAGCAGCGTTAATGCAGGCCATACGACGCAGTATTTT.

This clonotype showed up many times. The CDR3: CSANTQGVEYGYTF. The DNA of the CDR3 is TGCAGCGCAAATACGCAGGGGGTAGAATATGGCTACACCTTC. V is TRBV29-1 and J is TRBJ1-2, with 7 positions matching TRBD1. V shed 7 bases and J 5 bases; nucleotides not matched to a gene: 13. Germline CDR1 and CDR2: SQVTM and ANQGSEA. The CDR3 covers 14 residues.